Detailed here is one T cell receptor beta chain. This sample is drawn from a study of T cell changes during pregnancy in multiple sclerosis. Some clones are missing from TCRdb's copy, which holds only in-frame ones; the method was immunoSEQ multiplex PCR. Here the sample spans about 100,000 clones, 92% being singletons. Material: peripheral blood, obtained after pregnancy. The receptor was derived from a female donor with multiple sclerosis, enrolled in a pregnancy study.

DNA of the CDR3: TGTGCCAGCAGTTTCGCCAGGGGAAGCTCTGGGGCCAACGTCCTGACTTTC. Residues: CASSFARGSSGANVLTF. The chain combines TRBV27 with TRBJ2-6; maybe TRBD1 (6 bases). The CDR3 extends over 17 amino acids. Germline values: CDR1 MNHEY, CDR2 SMNVEV (reference sequence). V dropped 3 bases and J dropped 0 bases, with 12 bases sitting between them.